What follows are 25 T cell receptor beta chains derived from one specimen sequenced in a study of blood T cell repertoires in COVID-19. Sequencing was performed with immunoSEQ multiplex PCR; in TCRdb, only in-frame clones are kept and a portion is missing. The data hold 200,000 to 250,000 clones, with roughly 80% observed a single time. Sample: peripheral blood. The receptors originated from an elderly woman with acute or convalescent COVID-19.

A single count supports this clone. The V gene is TRBV19, the J gene TRBJ1-6; TRBD1 might be the D (5 bases). V was shortened by 3 bases and J by 5 bases, with 8 bases between the two germline ends. Germline V gene sequence: CDR1 LNHDA, CDR2 SQIVND (reference sequence). This CDR3 region has 14 residues. The CDR3 reads CASSIDSHNSPLHF. For the CDR3, the DNA is TGTGCCAGTAGTATCGACAGCCATAATTCACCCCTCCACTTT. Variable domain in full (rest from reference TRBV19 and TRBJ1-6): DGGITQSPKYLFRKEGQNVTLSCEQNLNHDAMYWYRQDPGQGLRLIYYSQIVNDFQKGDIAEGYSVSREKKESFPLTVTSAQKNPTAFYLCASSIDSHNSPLHFGNGTRLTVT.

This chain connects TRBV30 to TRBJ2-2, with D unclear. This CDR3 comprises 14 residues. Germline CDR1 reads GTSNPN; CDR2 reads SVGIG (reference sequence). Trimming took 3 bases from V and 6 from J, leaving 14 bases between them. The CDR3, as DNA: TGTGCCTGGAGGAGAATTTCATTATCCGGGGAGCTGTTTTTT. Protein sequence: CAWRRISLSGELFF. Drawing the rest from reference TRBV30 and TRBJ2-2, the complete variable domain is SQTIHQWPATLVQPVGSPLSLECTVEGTSNPNLYWYRQAAGRGLQLLFYSVGIGQISSEVPQNLSASRPQDRQFILSSKKLLLSDSGFYLCAWRRISLSGELFFGEGSRLTVL.

The J gene is TRBJ2-3, the V gene TRBV7-8; 9 bases fit TRBD2. V lost 1 base and J lost 8; bases outside the gene matches: 10. Germline loops: CDR1 SGHVS, CDR2 FQNEAQ. The CDR3 covers 16 residues. CDR3 region: CASSLGVTSGSGTQYF. The CDR3 DNA reads TGTGCCAGCAGCTTAGGTGTGACTAGCGGCAGTGGTACGCAGTATTTT.

This chain joins TRBV6-5 and TRBJ1-2; D is perhaps TRBD1 (5 bases). This CDR3 spans 14 amino acids. Germline lookup yields CDR1 MNHEY and CDR2 SVGAGI. Trimming shortened V by 6 bases and J by 4 bases, and 15 bases separated the two germline ends. CDR3 in amino acids: CASRSSGGGYGYTF. In nucleotides, the CDR3 is TGTGCCAGCAGATCCTCGGGGGGAGGCTATGGCTACACCTTC.

J is TRBJ2-7 and V is TRBV6-5; TRBD2 matches at 9 bases. The CDR3 length is 14 residues. The germline gives CDR1 MNHEY, CDR2 SVGAGI. Trimming cost V 4 bases and J 6 bases; bases outside gene matches: 7. CDR3 loop: CASSSLAGASEQYF. The CDR3 nucleotides are TGTGCCAGCAGTTCCTTAGCGGGAGCGAGCGAGCAGTACTTC.

This chain connects TRBV7-9 to TRBJ2-5; D ambiguous. Germline loops: CDR1 SEHNR, CDR2 FQNEAQ (reference sequence). The CDR3 runs to 11 residues. The V gene lost 5 bases and the J gene lost 5 bases, with 6 bases spanning the gap. CDR3 bases: TGTGCCAGCAGCCGCTATGAGACCCAGTACTTC. It codes for CASSRYETQYF.

The CDR3 DNA reads TGCGCCAGCAGCTTAAGTAGTTGGGAGACCCAGTACTTC. This translates into CASSLSSWETQYF. The V call is TRBV5-1, the J call TRBJ2-5, with no clear D. The CDR3 spans 13 residues. V lost 2 bases to trimming and J lost 5 bases, with 10 bases between them. The V gene's germline CDR1 is SGHRS and CDR2 YFSETQ.

V and J are TRBV6-2 or TRBV6-3 and TRBJ1-5; 9 bases line up with TRBD1. Germline CDR1 reads MNHEY; CDR2 reads SVGEGT. The CDR3 length is 16 residues. Trimming removed 5 bases from V and 9 bases from J; junction bases left unmatched: 14. The CDR3 is CASSPSWTGAVSPQHF. The CDR3 bases are TGTGCCAGCAGTCCAAGTTGGACAGGGGCAGTTTCGCCCCAGCATTTT.

This clone has a handful of counts. The gene calls are TRBV5-1 and TRBJ2-1, with 9 bases lining up with TRBD2. V was clipped by 3 bases and J by 7 bases; unmatched bases: 14. The CDR3 is 17 amino acids. Germline values: CDR1 SGHRS, CDR2 YFSETQ. This CDR3 is CASSWKSGRPGENEQFF. CDR3 nucleotide sequence: TGCGCCAGCAGCTGGAAAAGCGGGAGGCCCGGGGAGAATGAGCAGTTCTTC.

The gene calls are TRBV30 and TRBJ1-5; 7 bases are shared with TRBD1. CDR1 is GTSNPN and CDR2 is SVGIG in the germline V gene (reference sequence). The length of the CDR3 is 15 residues. After removal of 0 bases from V and 0 bases from J, the junction contained 2 bases not matched to a gene. CDR3 amino acids: CAWSVQGSSNQPQHF. CDR3 DNA sequence: TGTGCCTGGAGTGTACAGGGGAGTAGCAATCAGCCCCAGCATTTT.

This clone was recorded once. Written as DNA, the CDR3 is TGTGCCAGCAGCCTCGGGGTCGGGGAGGGGTCCTACGAGCAGTACTTC. It is translated as CASSLGVGEGSYEQYF. V and J are TRBV7-2 and TRBJ2-7; TRBD2 aligns across 7 bases. CDR3 size: 16 residues. From germline, CDR1 is SGHTA and CDR2 FQGNSA. J lost 1 base, V lost 5 bases, and 11 bases had no gene match.

The chain recombines TRBV10-3 with TRBJ1-5; 8 bases are a match to TRBD1. V was clipped by 6 bases and J by 5 bases; unmatched bases: 3. Germline V gene data show CDR1 as ENHRY and CDR2 as SYGVKD. The CDR3 length is 13 residues. The chain's CDR3 is CAIRDREDQPQHF. Written as DNA, the CDR3 is TGTGCCATCAGGGACAGGGAGGATCAGCCCCAGCATTTT.

The V and J genes are TRBV9 and TRBJ2-3; 8 bases line up with TRBD1. J lost 0 bases, V lost 3 bases, and 9 bases had no gene match. The CDR3 covers 17 residues. Germline CDR1 reads SGDLS; CDR2 reads YYNGEE. In nucleotides, the CDR3 is TGTGCCAGCAGCGCCGGGACAGGAGGGGTCAGCACAGATACGCAGTATTTT. Protein: CASSAGTGGVSTDTQYF.

The rearrangement links TRBV18 to TRBJ2-7, with 7 nucleotides matching TRBD1. Germline lookup yields CDR1 KGHSH and CDR2 LQKENI. J was trimmed by 2 bases and V by 5 bases; bases with no gene match: 6. The CDR3 covers 14 residues. Here the CDR3 DNA reads TGTGCCAGCTCAATCCGGGACAGCCCCTACGAGCAGTACTTC. The encoded protein is CASSIRDSPYEQYF.

The gene calls are TRBV15 and TRBJ2-3, with unresolved D. V was cut by 5 bases and J by 5 bases, with 14 bases left in between. Germline CDR1 LNHNV, CDR2 YYDKDF (reference sequence). The CDR3 consists of 14 residues. The CDR3 nucleotides are TGTGCCACCAGCCCCCTCCTAGGCGGAGATACGCAGTATTTT. It codes for CATSPLLGGDTQYF.

The chain carries TRBV24-1 and TRBJ2-7; 7 bases align to TRBD2. The CDR3 runs to 14 residues. V trimming: 7 bases; J trimming: 3 bases; junction bases outside the gene matches: 8. Germline V gene lookup returns CDR1 KGHDR and CDR2 SFDVKD. The CDR3: CATSGSGPLYEQYF. CDR3 DNA: TGTGCCACCAGCGGTAGCGGGCCGCTCTACGAGCAGTACTTC.

The chain has TRBV24-1 and TRBJ2-1; 9 bases fit TRBD1. This CDR3 is built from 18 residues. Trimming removed 3 bases from V and 9 bases from J; junction bases left unmatched: 17. The germline V gene has CDR1 KGHDR and CDR2 SFDVKD. The CDR3 region is CATSDQGDRVWQTVEQFF. The CDR3 DNA is TGTGCCACCAGTGATCAGGGGGACAGGGTGTGGCAAACGGTTGAGCAGTTCTTC.

J is TRBJ2-1 and V is TRBV6-4, with TRBD2 matching over 10 bases. With 4 bases clipped from V and 10 bases from J, the junction kept 7 bases outside the gene matches. The CDR3 runs 14 residues. Germline CDR1 and CDR2: MRHNA and SNTAGT. CDR3 DNA: TGTGCCAGCAGTGCTTTAGCGGGAGGAGGGGAGCAGTTCTTC. Encoded protein: CASSALAGGGEQFF.

V and J are TRBV5-1 and TRBJ1-5; no definite D call. Germline CDR1 reads SGHRS; CDR2 reads YFSETQ. The CDR3 length is 13 residues. Trimming removed 0 bases from V and 7 bases from J, with 8 bases in between. DNA of the CDR3: TGCGCCAGCAGCTTGGCCGGCGGCCAGCCCCAGCATTTT. This sequence encodes CASSLAGGQPQHF.

The rearrangement links TRBV19 to TRBJ1-5; 10 bases are a match to TRBD1. The CDR3 sequence is 18 residues long. The germline CDR1 and CDR2 sequences are LNHDA and SQIVND (reference sequence). V was clipped by 4 bases and J by 6 bases; unmatched bases: 15. Here the CDR3 DNA reads TGTGCCAGTAGTAGGGACAGGGGTCAGGTGATGTCCGTTCAGCCCCAGCATTTT. Its protein product is CASSRDRGQVMSVQPQHF.

This clone was seen just once. The rearrangement joins TRBV7-3 to TRBJ2-2; maybe TRBD2 (5 bases). Germline values: CDR1 SGHTA, CDR2 FQGTGA. The V end was cut by 2 bases, the J end by 4 bases, with 11 bases between. The CDR3 has 15 residues. For the CDR3, the DNA is TGTGCCAGCAGCTTAGGGCCTGGGAGCACCGGGGAGCTGTTTTTT. Protein sequence: CASSLGPGSTGELFF.

The CDR3 DNA sequence: TGTGCCAGCTCACCAACTAGGGTAAACAATCAGCCCCAGCATTTT. Translation: CASSPTRVNNQPQHF. The chain employs TRBV18 and TRBJ1-5; D unclear. This CDR3 region has 15 residues. The V gene's germline CDR1 is KGHSH and CDR2 LQKENI. V lost 2 bases to trimming and J lost 3 bases, with 11 bases between them.

V is TRBV6-5 and J is TRBJ2-1; a possible D gene is TRBD1 (5 bases). V shed 2 bases and J shed 6 bases, with 14 bases lying between them. The CDR3 runs 15 residues. Germline V gene data show CDR1 as MNHEY and CDR2 as SVGAGI. CDR3 in DNA: TGTGCCAGCAGTTACCTCAGCCCCGACAGCAATGAGCAGTTCTTC. Encoded protein: CASSYLSPDSNEQFF.

The chain recombines TRBV2 with TRBJ1-1; D is uncertain. The length of the CDR3 is 13 residues. V lost 2 bases to trimming and J lost 3 bases, with 7 bases between them. Germline assignment: CDR1 SNHLY and CDR2 FYNNEI. CDR3 in amino acids: CASSERSDTEAFF. The CDR3 DNA reads TGTGCCAGCAGTGAAAGATCAGACACTGAAGCTTTCTTT.

The chain combines TRBV7-6 with TRBJ2-3; a possible D gene is TRBD1 (6 bases). The CDR3 runs to 15 residues. V dropped 1 base and J dropped 1 base, with 9 bases sitting between them. Germline loops: CDR1 SGHVS, CDR2 FNYEAQ. The CDR3 coding sequence is TGTGCCAGCAGCTTAGAGCCAGGGGGCACAGATACGCAGTATTTT. Translating it yields CASSLEPGGTDTQYF.